This T cell receptor (beta chain) was identified during a study of blood T cell repertoires in COVID-19 (TCRdb year 2020). Background on the whole study: Samples from collaborators originated in the United States, Italy and Spain and spanned both the acute and convalescent phases of COVID-19. HLA class I and class II types, where available, came from metadata supplied by the sample provider rather than from assay-based typing. The repertoires were released in a freely available public database meant as a resource for research on the immune response to SARS-CoV-2. The dataset comprised deeply sampled blood TCRbeta repertoires from subjects exposed to, actively infected with, or recovered from COVID-19. The samples were drawn from two sources: the first 160 participants of the ongoing ImmuneRACE study, and about 1,300 subjects contributed by 6 global collaborators. The sample metadata nearly always contained a de-identified subject ID, COVID-19 status, age in years and sex. The prospective study material was composed of cDNA or gDNA derived from T cells, B-cell-depleted T cells, or PBMCs. Results and caveats for the whole study, not just this receptor: The quantity of clinical and demographic metadata differed by source and by participant and was supplied without curation.

On this clone itself: Which antigen it targets is not known. Per-base qualities were not stored, and no clone one base away is much larger.

CDR1 and CDR2, looked up from the germline V gene, are MNHEY and SVGEGT. Relative to germline, V is 6 bases shorter and J is 6 bases shorter, with 14 bases between their ends. Taken from cysteine to phenylalanine, the CDR3 has 13 residues. The retained sequence is limited to the CDR3, 39 bases, with the frame set at the first base. The immunoSEQ Assay, a bias-controlled multiplex PCR, was used to amplify TCRbeta CDR3 regions from genomic DNA. Per the authors' processing: The number of nucleated cells in each sample was estimated from the amplification of reference gene primers within the assay. To quantify the absolute abundance of each unique TCRbeta CDR3 rearrangement, sequence reads were collapsed and filtered. For each sample, productive Simpson clonality was calculated by taking the square root of Simpson's diversity index across productive rearrangements. Drawn from immuneACCESS, this table holds only the in-frame rearrangements with V and J called that TCRdb kept. Clones are partly lost; checked studies trace under half to an unresolved V gene and leave the rest unexplained. That table gives V, J and clone size, and the DNA gave D and trimming. Within this sample are a few hundred thousand clones, with approximately 82% of them counted one time only. The ten largest clones add up to about 1.4% of the sample.

Samples from volunteer blood donors who had recovered from COVID-19 were contributed by a second Seattle source. Each collaborating institution followed its own protocols to collect whole blood in K2EDTA tubes. Collaborator samples were shipped for TCRbeta analysis as frozen whole blood, isolated PBMCs, or DNA extracted from either sample type. The clonotype was recovered from a middle-aged woman who had recovered from COVID-19. What was sequenced was peripheral blood. The chain employs TRBV6-2 or TRBV6-3 and TRBJ1-1; TRBD1 might be the D gene, on 6 matching bases. CDR3 loop: CASSRTGFAEAFF. The DNA sequence follows: TGTGCCAGCAGCCGTACAGGGTTCGCTGAAGCTTTCTTT.